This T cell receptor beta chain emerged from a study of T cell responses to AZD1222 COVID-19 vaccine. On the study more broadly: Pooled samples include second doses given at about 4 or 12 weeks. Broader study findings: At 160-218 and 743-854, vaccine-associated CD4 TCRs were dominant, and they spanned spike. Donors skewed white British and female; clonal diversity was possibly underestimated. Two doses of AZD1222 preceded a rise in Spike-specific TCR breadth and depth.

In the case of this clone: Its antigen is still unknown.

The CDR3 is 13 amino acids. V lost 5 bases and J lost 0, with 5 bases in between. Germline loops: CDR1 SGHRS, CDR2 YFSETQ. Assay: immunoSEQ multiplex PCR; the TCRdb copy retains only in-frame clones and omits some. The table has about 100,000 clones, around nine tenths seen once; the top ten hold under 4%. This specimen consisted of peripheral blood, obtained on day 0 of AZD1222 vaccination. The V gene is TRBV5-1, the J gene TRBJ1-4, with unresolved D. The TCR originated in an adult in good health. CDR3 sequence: CASSTSTNEKLFF. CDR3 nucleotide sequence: TGCGCCAGCAGTACTTCAACTAATGAAAAACTGTTTTTT.